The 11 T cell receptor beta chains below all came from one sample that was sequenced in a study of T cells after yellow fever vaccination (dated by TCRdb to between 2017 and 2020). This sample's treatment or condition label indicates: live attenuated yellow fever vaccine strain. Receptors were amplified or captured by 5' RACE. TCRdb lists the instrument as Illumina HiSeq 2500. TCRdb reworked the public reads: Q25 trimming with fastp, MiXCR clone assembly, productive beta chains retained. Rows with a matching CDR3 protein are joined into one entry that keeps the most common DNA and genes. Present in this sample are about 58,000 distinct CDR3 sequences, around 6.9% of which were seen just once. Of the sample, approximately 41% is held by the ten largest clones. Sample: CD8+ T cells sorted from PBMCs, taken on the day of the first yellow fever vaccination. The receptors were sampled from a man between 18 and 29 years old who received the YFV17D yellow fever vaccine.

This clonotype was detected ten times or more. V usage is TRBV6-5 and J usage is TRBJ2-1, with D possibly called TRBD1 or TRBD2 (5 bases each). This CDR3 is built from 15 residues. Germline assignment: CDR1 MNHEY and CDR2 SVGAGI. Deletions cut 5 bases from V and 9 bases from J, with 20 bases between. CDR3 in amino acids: CASSHPSEYGAEQFF. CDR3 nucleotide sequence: TGTGCCAGCAGTCACCCCTCTGAGTACGGGGCTGAGCAGTTCTTC.

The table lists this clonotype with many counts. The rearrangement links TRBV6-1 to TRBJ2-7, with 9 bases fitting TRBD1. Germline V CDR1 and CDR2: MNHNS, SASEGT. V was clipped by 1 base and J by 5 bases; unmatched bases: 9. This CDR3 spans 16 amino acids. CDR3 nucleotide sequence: TGTGCCAGCAGTGAAGAAGAGGGGACAGGGTCGCACGAGCAGTACTTC. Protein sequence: CASSEEEGTGSHEQYF.

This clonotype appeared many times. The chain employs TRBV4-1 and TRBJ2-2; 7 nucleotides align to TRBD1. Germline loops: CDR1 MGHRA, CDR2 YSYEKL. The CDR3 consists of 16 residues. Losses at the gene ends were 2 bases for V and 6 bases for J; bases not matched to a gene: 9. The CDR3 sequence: CASSQRANRGSGELFF. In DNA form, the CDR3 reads TGCGCCAGCAGCCAACGCGCCAACAGGGGTTCCGGGGAGCTGTTTTTT.

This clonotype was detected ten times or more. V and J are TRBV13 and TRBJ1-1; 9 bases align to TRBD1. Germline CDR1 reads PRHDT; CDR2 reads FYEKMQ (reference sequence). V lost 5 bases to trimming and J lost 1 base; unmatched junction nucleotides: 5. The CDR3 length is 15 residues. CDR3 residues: CASSHTGGANTEAFF. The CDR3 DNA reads TGTGCCAGCAGCCATACAGGGGGCGCGAACACTGAAGCTTTCTTT. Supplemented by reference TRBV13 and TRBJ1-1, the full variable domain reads AAGVIQSPRHLIKEKRETATLKCYPIPRHDTVYWYQQGPGQDPQFLISFYEKMQSDKGSIPDRFSAQQFSDYHSELNMSSLELGDSALYFCASSHTGGANTEAFFGQGTRLTVV.

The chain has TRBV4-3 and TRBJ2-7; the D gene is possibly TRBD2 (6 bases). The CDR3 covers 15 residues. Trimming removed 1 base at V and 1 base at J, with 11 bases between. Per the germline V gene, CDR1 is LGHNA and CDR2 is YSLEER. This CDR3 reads CASSQGGTKSYEQYF. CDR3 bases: TGCGCCAGCAGCCAAGGCGGGACGAAATCCTACGAGCAGTACTTC.

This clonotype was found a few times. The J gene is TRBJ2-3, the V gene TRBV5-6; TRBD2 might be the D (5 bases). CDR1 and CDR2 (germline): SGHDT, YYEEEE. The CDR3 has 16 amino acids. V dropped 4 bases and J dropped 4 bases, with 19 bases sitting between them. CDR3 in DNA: TGTGCCAGCAGCCGAGATCTTCTAGCATCATCAGATACGCAGTATTTT. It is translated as CASSRDLLASSDTQYF. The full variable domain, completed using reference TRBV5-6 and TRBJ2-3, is DAGVTQSPTHLIKTRGQQVTLRCSPKSGHDTVSWYQQALGQGPQFIFQYYEEEERQRGNFPDRFSGHQFPNYSSELNVNALLLGDSALYLCASSRDLLASSDTQYFGPGTRLTVL.

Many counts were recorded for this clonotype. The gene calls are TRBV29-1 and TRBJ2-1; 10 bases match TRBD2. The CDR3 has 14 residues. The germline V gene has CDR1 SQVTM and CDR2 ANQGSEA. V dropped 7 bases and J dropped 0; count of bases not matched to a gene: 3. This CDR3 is CSDSGGSSYNEQFF. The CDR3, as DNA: TGCAGCGATAGCGGGGGGAGCTCCTACAATGAGCAGTTCTTC.

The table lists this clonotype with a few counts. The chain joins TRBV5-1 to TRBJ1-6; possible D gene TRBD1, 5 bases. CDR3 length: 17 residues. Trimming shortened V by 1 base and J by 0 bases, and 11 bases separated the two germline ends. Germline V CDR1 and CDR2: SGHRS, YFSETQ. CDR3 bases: TGCGCCAGCAGCTTGTACGGGGGGAGCTCCTATAATTCACCCCTCCACTTT. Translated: CASSLYGGSSYNSPLHF.

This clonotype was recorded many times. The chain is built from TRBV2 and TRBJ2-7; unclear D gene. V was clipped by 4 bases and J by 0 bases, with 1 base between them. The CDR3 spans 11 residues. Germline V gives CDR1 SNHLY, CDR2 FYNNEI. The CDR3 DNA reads TGTGCCAGCAGTGCCTCCTACGAGCAGTACGTC. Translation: CASSASYEQYV.

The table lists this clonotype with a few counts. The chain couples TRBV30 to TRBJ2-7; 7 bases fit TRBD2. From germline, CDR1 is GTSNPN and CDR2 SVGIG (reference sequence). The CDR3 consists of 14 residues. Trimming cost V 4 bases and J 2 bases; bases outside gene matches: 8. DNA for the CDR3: TGTGCCTGGAATTGGAGGGAGGGTACCTACGAGCAGTACTTC. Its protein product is CAWNWREGTYEQYF.

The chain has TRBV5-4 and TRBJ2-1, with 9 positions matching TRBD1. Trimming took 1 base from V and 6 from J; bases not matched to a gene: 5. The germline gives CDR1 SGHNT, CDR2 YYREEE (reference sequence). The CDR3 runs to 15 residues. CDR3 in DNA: TGTGCCAGCAGCTTGCGGGGACAGGGAACCAATGAGCAGTTCTTC. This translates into CASSLRGQGTNEQFF.